A selection of T cell receptor beta chains follows, all from one sample in a study of T-cell memory formation after mild COVID-19. TCRdb fed the 5' RACE reads into MiXCR, producing one record per CDR3 protein. Of 180,000 or so distinct CDR3 sequences in the sample, 9.5% to 13% were seen once. The material sequenced was PBMCs or a T cell subset sorted from them (not recorded which). The source of these receptors is a man aged 18 to 29 who had mild COVID-19 (a few samples of this study predate the infection). Cell type and time point are not known. CDR3s include the opening cysteine and the closing phenylalanine or tryptophan. A D gene is named only where the DNA matches it firmly. Expanded clones are given a class, and other clones once, few, many or no size at all.

few | TRBJ2-5 | TRBV9 | TRBD2 | TGTGCCAGCAGCGTTAGCGGGGGGGCCGGGGAGACCCAGTACTTC | CASSVSGGAGETQYF
- | TRBJ1-2 | TRBV4-3 | - | TGCGCCAGCAGCCAAGTCTTAGACAGGAGCTATGGCTACACCTTC | CASSQVLDRSYGYTF
few | TRBJ1-5 | TRBV7-2 | TRBD1 | TGTGCCAGCAGCCTCCGGGACAGAGATCAGCCCCAGCATTTT | CASSLRDRDQPQHF
few | TRBJ1-1 | TRBV2 | TRBD1 | TGTGCCAGCAGTGATGACAGGGTTCGGGCTGAAGCTTTCTTT | CASSDDRVRAEAFF
few | TRBJ2-5 | TRBV14 | - | TGTGCCAGCAGCCAAGATTTCACCATAGAGACCCAGTACTTC | CASSQDFTIETQYF
many | TRBJ2-7 | TRBV5-1 | - | TGCGCCAGCAGACTGGGAAACTCCTACGAGCAGTACTTC | CASRLGNSYEQYF
few | TRBJ2-3 | TRBV27 | - | TGTGCCAGCAGACGGCAGGGATACGGAGATACGCAGTATTTT | CASRRQGYGDTQYF
- | TRBJ2-2 | TRBV29-1 | - | TGCAGCGTTGAACGTCGAAACCGGGAGCTGTTTTTT | CSVERRNRELFF
few | TRBJ2-5 | TRBV7-9 | - | TGTGCCAGCAGCTTAGCATGGGAGACCCAGTACTTC | CASSLAWETQYF
many | TRBJ2-7 | TRBV12-3/TRBV12-4 | TRBD1 | TGTGCCAGCTGGAGACAGGGTACCTACGAGCAGTACTTC | CASWRQGTYEQYF
few | TRBJ1-1 | TRBV18 | - | TGTGCCAGCTCACAGGCTGGGAACACTGAAGCTTTCTTT | CASSQAGNTEAFF
few | TRBJ2-2 | TRBV6-2/TRBV6-3 | - | TGTGCCAGCAATTTTAACTGGAACACCGGGGAGCTGTTTTTT | CASNFNWNTGELFF
- | TRBJ2-3 | TRBV9 | - | TGTGCCAGCCAGCAAAGGGGGGCTAGCACAGATACGCAGTATTTT | CASQQRGASTDTQYF
- | TRBJ2-7 | TRBV2 | - | TGTGCCAGCAGTGTTCTCTACGAGCAGTACTTC | CASSVLYEQYF
many | TRBJ2-3 | TRBV7-2 | TRBD2 | TGTGCCAGCAGCTTAGCGGGGACTAGCGGGTCCAGCACAGATACGCAGTATTTT | CASSLAGTSGSSTDTQYF
few | TRBJ1-5 | TRBV6-6 | - | TGTGCCAGCAGTTACAGGGCCAGGGGCCAGCCCCAGCATTTT | CASSYRARGQPQHF
few | TRBJ2-3 | TRBV24-1 | - | TGTGCCACCAGTGAAACAGGAATCACAGATACGCAGTATTTT | CATSETGITDTQYF
few | TRBJ1-2 | TRBV20-1 | - | TGCAGTGCTAGGGACAGCCCTAACTATGGCTACACCTTC | CSARDSPNYGYTF
- | TRBJ2-1 | TRBV18 | TRBD2 | TGTGCCAGCTCCCCGGGACTAGCGGAATACAATGAGCAGTTCTTC | CASSPGLAEYNEQFF
- | TRBJ2-2 | TRBV29-1 | - | TGCAGCGTTCGTAAAAACCGTGGAGGGGCGAACACCGGGGAGCTGTTTTTT | CSVRKNRGGANTGELFF
few | TRBJ1-5 | TRBV20-1 | - | TGCAGTGCTGGGTATAGCAATCAGCCCCAGCATTTT | CSAGYSNQPQHF
few | TRBJ1-2 | TRBV11-1 | TRBD1 | TGTGCCAGCAGCCCCGGGACAGGAAACTATGGCTACACCTTC | CASSPGTGNYGYTF
few | TRBJ2-7 | TRBV5-1 | - | TGCGCCAGCAGCGTTGCAGGGATGAGCGAGCAGTACTTC | CASSVAGMSEQYF
- | TRBJ2-1 | TRBV7-8 | - | TGTGCCAGCAGCCGTATTTCGGGCCCGAATGAGCAGTTCTTC | CASSRISGPNEQFF
- | TRBJ2-5 | TRBV11-2 | TRBD2 | TGTGACAGCAGCATCCGACTAGCGGGGGCCCGGGGAGAGACCCAGTACTTC | CDSSIRLAGARGETQYF
few | TRBJ1-1 | TRBV7-2 | - | TGTGCCAGCAGCCCGCCCCCAGGGGTAACTGAAGCTTTCTTT | CASSPPPGVTEAFF
- | TRBJ2-7 | TRBV29-1 | - | TGCAGCGTTGCAAGGGCCGACGAGCAGTACTTC | CSVARADEQYF
many | TRBJ2-5 | TRBV5-5 | - | TGTGCCAGCAGCTTGGAATGGGGACAAGAGACCCAGTACTTC | CASSLEWGQETQYF
- | TRBJ2-5 | TRBV5-1 | TRBD2 | TGCGCCAGCAGCGCCGCGGGGGAAGAGACCCAGTACTTC | CASSAAGEETQYF
- | TRBJ2-2 | TRBV7-9 | - | TGTGCCAGCGGGAAACGGGCAAGTAACGCCGGGGAGCTGTTTTTT | CASGKRASNAGELFF
- | TRBJ2-5 | TRBV6-2/TRBV6-3 | - | TGTGCCAGCATTATGGACACGTCGGGGACCCAGTACTTC | CASIMDTSGTQYF
- | TRBJ2-3 | TRBV7-2 | TRBD2 | TGTGCCAGCAGCTTCGGAGCAACGGGGGGGCATATAGATACGCAGTATTTT | CASSFGATGGHIDTQYF
few | TRBJ1-3 | TRBV7-9 | - | TGTGCCAGCAGCCCGATGGGGTCTGGAAACACCATATATTTT | CASSPMGSGNTIYF
few | TRBJ1-4 | TRBV4-1 | TRBD1 | TGCGCCAGCAGCCAAGATTGGGGACAGGGGGAGGAAAAACTGTTTTTT | CASSQDWGQGEEKLFF
- | TRBJ2-5 | TRBV11-2 | TRBD2 | TGTGCCAGCAGCTCTAGCGGTGCCTCAGAGACCCAGTACTTC | CASSSSGASETQYF
many | TRBJ2-3 | TRBV29-1 | TRBD2 | TGCAGCGTTGCGCGACTAGCGGCCCTAGAAGATACGCAGTATTTT | CSVARLAALEDTQYF
many | TRBJ2-7 | TRBV14 | - | TGTGCCAGCAGCCAAGATCACGGGAATAGTAGGACCTACGAGCAGTACTTC | CASSQDHGNSRTYEQYF
few | TRBJ2-1 | TRBV7-2 | - | TGTGCCAGCAGCTCAGGACAGAACAATGAGCAGTTCTTC | CASSSGQNNEQFF
few | TRBJ2-2 | TRBV7-2 | - | TGTGCCAGTCGCCGTGGTGGTTCGACCGGGGAGCTGTTTTTT | CASRRGGSTGELFF
few | TRBJ1-1 | TRBV7-2 | TRBD1 | TGTGCCAGCAGCCCGTGGACAGGGGGGAACACTGAAGCTTTCTTT | CASSPWTGGNTEAFF
- | TRBJ2-7 | TRBV6-2/TRBV6-3 | TRBD2 | TGTGCCAGCGGACCACTTGGCGGGAGATACGAGCAGTACTTC | CASGPLGGRYEQYF
- | TRBJ1-2 | TRBV5-1 | - | TGCGCCAGCAGCTCGGGGTCGGCCAGGGAGGATGGCTACACCTTC | CASSSGSAREDGYTF
many | TRBJ2-7 | TRBV7-8 | - | TGTGCCAGCAGCGCCAACCCAGGGCTCGAGCAGTACTTC | CASSANPGLEQYF